A single sample is the source of the 14 T cell receptor beta chains below, sequenced in a study of shared clonotypes between healthy human individuals. The table came from immunoSEQ multiplex PCR; TCRdb's copy has only in-frame clones and leaves some out. The sample has 90,000 to 120,000 clones, around 68% seen once. Sequences were obtained from memory CD8+ T cells sorted from blood. The subset is: CD45RO+ cells pooled with CCR7-negative TemRA cells. The receptors come from a woman in her 30s in good health.

This chain joins TRBV25-1 and TRBJ2-7; D is tentatively TRBD1 or TRBD2 (5 bases each). Germline CDR1 reads MGHDK; CDR2 reads SYGVNS. The V end was cut by 6 bases, the J end by 3 bases, with 12 bases between. The CDR3 is 13 amino acids. DNA for the CDR3: TGTGCCAGCAGCCCCTCGAGGGGCTACGAGCAGTACTTC. The encoded protein is CASSPSRGYEQYF.

The chain carries TRBV5-1 and TRBJ2-1, with 7 bases that match TRBD2. Germline V gives CDR1 SGHRS, CDR2 YFSETQ. CDR3 size: 14 residues. V lost 0 bases and J lost 4; bases outside the gene matches: 1. The CDR3 spells CASSLGLAYNEQFF. The DNA for the CDR3 is TGCGCCAGCAGCTTGGGACTAGCTTACAATGAGCAGTTCTTC.

The rearrangement uses TRBV28 and TRBJ2-3; unclear D gene. V was cut by 6 bases and J by 1 base, with 8 bases left in between. Germline CDR1 is MDHEN and CDR2 is SYDVKM. This CDR3 contains 13 residues. CDR3 loop: CASSLRGTDTQYF. In DNA form, the CDR3 reads TGTGCCAGCAGCTTACGGGGCACAGATACGCAGTATTTT.

This clone has only one observation. The V gene is TRBV28, the J gene TRBJ2-5, with TRBD2 matching over 12 bases. Germline CDR1 is MDHEN and CDR2 is SYDVKM. The CDR3 loop spans 20 amino acids. J gave up 5 bases and V 5 bases, and 21 bases lay outside the gene matches. The DNA of the CDR3 is TGTGCCAGCAGTGGGGATGAGCGACTAGCGGGAGTGGGGGGCTGGGAGACCCAGTACTTC. It is translated as CASSGDERLAGVGGWETQYF.

Only one count was recorded for this clone. V and J are TRBV7-9 and TRBJ1-2; D not certain. Trimming shortened V by 11 bases and J by 7 bases, and 20 bases separated the two germline ends. The CDR3 extends over 13 amino acids. The germline V gene has CDR1 SEHNR and CDR2 FQNEAQ (reference sequence). CDR3 in amino acids: CAQHGVPKSGYTF. The CDR3 DNA follows: TGTGCCCAACACGGGGTTCCGAAGTCTGGCTACACCTTC.

This rearrangement joins TRBV6-1 to TRBJ2-7, with 9 bases that match TRBD2. This CDR3 is 14 amino acids long. Germline V CDR1 and CDR2: MNHNS, SASEGT. Germline trimming cut 7 bases from V and 6 bases from J; bases unmatched to any gene: 10. CDR3 nucleotide sequence: TGTGCCAGCACTTATTTAGCGGGAGTTCGCGAGCAGTACTTC. Its translation is CASTYLAGVREQYF.

This rearrangement joins TRBV11-1 to TRBJ2-4; D gene ambiguous. CDR1 is SGHAT and CDR2 is FQDESV in the germline V gene (reference sequence). Deletions cut 4 bases from V and 0 bases from J, with 10 bases between. The CDR3 contains 15 residues. CDR3 amino acids: CASSSEILAKNIQYF. The CDR3 nucleotides read TGTGCCAGCAGCTCGGAGATACTAGCCAAAAACATTCAGTACTTC.

The genes are TRBV5-6 and TRBJ2-7; D perhaps matches TRBD1 (6 bases). The CDR3 totals 14 residues. Germline V CDR1 and CDR2: SGHDT, YYEEEE. Trimming removed 4 bases at V and 1 base at J, with 12 bases between. The CDR3 is CASSPRTASYEQYF. Here the CDR3 DNA reads TGTGCCAGCAGCCCCAGGACAGCATCCTACGAGCAGTACTTC. Full variable domain (outside the CDR3, taken from reference TRBV5-6 and TRBJ2-7): DAGVTQSPTHLIKTRGQQVTLRCSPKSGHDTVSWYQQALGQGPQFIFQYYEEEERQRGNFPDRFSGHQFPNYSSELNVNALLLGDSALYLCASSPRTASYEQYFGPGTRLTVT.

This clone has more than one count but fewer than ten. V is TRBV6-4 and J is TRBJ2-1; 8 bases map to TRBD2. The CDR3 runs to 13 residues. Germline V lookup: CDR1 MRHNA, CDR2 SNTAGT. Trimming took 6 bases from V and 12 from J; bases not matched to a gene: 10. The CDR3, as DNA: TGTGCCAGCAGCCCGACTAGCCGGGGGGGGCAGTTCTTC. Amino acid sequence: CASSPTSRGGQFF.

The CDR3 spells CASSELADTQYF. The CDR3 bases are TGTGCCAGCAGTGAACTAGCAGATACGCAGTATTTT. The chain recombines TRBV6-1 with TRBJ2-3; no clear D gene. Germline V CDR1 and CDR2: MNHNS, SASEGT. Trimming stripped 2 bases from V and 4 bases from J, with 4 bases between. This CDR3 spans 12 amino acids.

The chain employs TRBV7-2 and TRBJ1-4, with D perhaps matching TRBD1 (6 bases). This CDR3 has 15 residues. The V and J ends lost 1 base and 7 bases respectively, with 13 bases between them. Germline CDR1 SGHTA, CDR2 FQGNSA. DNA of the CDR3: TGTGCCAGCAGCTTAGTTGCAGGGGATCGTGAAAAACTGTTTTTT. Translated, it gives CASSLVAGDREKLFF.

The gene calls are TRBV28 and TRBJ1-5; perhaps TRBD1 as D (5 bases). The germline V gene has CDR1 MDHEN and CDR2 SYDVKM. V was cut by 3 bases and J by 0 bases, with 12 bases left in between. The CDR3 totals 16 residues. The chain's CDR3 is CASSFLGLSSNQPQHF. As DNA, the CDR3 is TGTGCCAGCAGTTTCTTGGGGCTTTCTAGCAATCAGCCCCAGCATTTT.

V gene TRBV18 combines with J gene TRBJ1-4; 7 bases are a match to TRBD1. The CDR3 totals 15 residues. V was clipped by 1 base and J by 3 bases; unmatched bases: 2. The germline CDR1 and CDR2 sequences are KGHSH and LQKENI. DNA for the CDR3: TGTGCCAGCTCACCACAAGGGACAGCTAATGAAAAACTGTTTTTT. Translated: CASSPQGTANEKLFF. Filled out from reference TRBV18 and TRBJ1-4, the complete variable domain reads NAGVMQNPRHLVRRRGQEARLRCSPMKGHSHVYWYRQLPEEGLKFMVYLQKENIIDESGMPKERFSAEFPKEGPSILRIQQVVRGDSAAYFCASSPQGTANEKLFFGSGTQLSVL.

This sequence joins TRBV28 and TRBJ2-2; D assignment may be TRBD1 or TRBD2 (6 bases each). The CDR3 extends over 15 amino acids. With 7 bases removed from V and 6 bases from J, the gap between germline ends came to 18 bases. Germline V CDR1 and CDR2: MDHEN, SYDVKM. The CDR3 region has the DNA TGTGCCAGCACCGATGGGGCAGGGGAGGCCGGGGAGCTGTTTTTT. Translated, it gives CASTDGAGEAGELFF.